This T cell receptor beta chain was obtained from a study of cytomegalovirus exposure and HLA in healthy donors. Findings of the study overall: Analysis was carried out at a later point, and it linked a missense DCLRE1C variant to TCR beta V- and J-gene trimming. Across HLA loci, a later analysis found differing TCR association rates, with DRB1 most and HLA-C fewest.

The donors (healthy individuals) were bone marrow donors. PCR was performed using 60 Vbeta and 13 Jbeta primers. Some clones are missing from TCRdb's copy, which holds only in-frame ones; the method was immunoSEQ multiplex PCR. The sample has 150,000 or so clones; roughly 70% are singletons. Trimming took off 4 bases at V and 6 bases at J, with 9 bases between the two ends. This CDR3 spans 11 amino acids. Germline V gene lookup returns CDR1 DFQATT and CDR2 SNEGSKA (reference sequence). About this clone itself: As yet, its antigen is unknown.

This clonotype was obtained from a man aged 25 to 40 in good health and CMV-seronegative. Sequencing input: PBMCs. The chain has TRBV20-1 and TRBJ1-1; perhaps TRBD1 as D (6 bases). CDR3 residues: CSATGDAEAFF. For the CDR3, the DNA is TGCAGTGCTACAGGGGACGCTGAAGCTTTCTTT.